This TCR beta chain derives from a study of blood T cell repertoires in COVID-19. The CDR3 spans 14 residues. Germline V gives CDR1 SGHVS, CDR2 FQNEAQ. V lost 3 bases and J 4 bases, leaving 10 bases between the germline ends. Measured with immunoSEQ multiplex PCR; TCRdb has only the in-frame clones, and not every one. The sample yields about 130,000 clones, about 80% seen once. The chain has TRBV7-8 and TRBJ1-5; a weak D match, TRBD1 (5 bases). This sequence was found in a woman between 50 and 59 years old with acute or convalescent COVID-19. Sequencing was performed on peripheral blood. CDR3 coding DNA: TGTGCCAGCAGCTTGACAGACGGGAATCAGCCCCAGCATTTT. Translated, it gives CASSLTDGNQPQHF.